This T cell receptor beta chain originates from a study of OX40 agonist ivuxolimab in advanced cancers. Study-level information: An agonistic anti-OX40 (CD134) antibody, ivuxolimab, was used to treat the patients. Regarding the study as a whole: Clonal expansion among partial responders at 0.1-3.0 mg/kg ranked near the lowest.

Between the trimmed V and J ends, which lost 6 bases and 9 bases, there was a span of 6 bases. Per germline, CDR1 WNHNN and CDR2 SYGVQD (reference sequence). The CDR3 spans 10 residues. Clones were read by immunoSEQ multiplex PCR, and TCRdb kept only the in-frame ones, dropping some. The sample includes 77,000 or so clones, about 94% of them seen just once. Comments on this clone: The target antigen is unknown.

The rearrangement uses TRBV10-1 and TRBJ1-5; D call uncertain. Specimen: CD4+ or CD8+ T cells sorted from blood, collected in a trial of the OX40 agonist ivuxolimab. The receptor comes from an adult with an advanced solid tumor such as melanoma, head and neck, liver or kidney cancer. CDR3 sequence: CASSVWPQHF. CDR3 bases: TGCGCCAGCAGCGTTTGGCCCCAGCATTTT.